One and the same sample provided the 10 T cell receptor beta chains below, sequenced in a study of Ad26.COV2.S vaccination and SARS-CoV-2 variants. Sample treatment: some 19 received Ad26.COV2.S at low or high dose, single or two shots; about five received placebo; per-sample allocation not given. Sampling was done on day 63 after the first vaccine or placebo injection. Repertoires were generated with immunoSEQ multiplex PCR, while TCRdb's copy carries only in-frame clones and drops some. The sample consists of about 320,000 clones, 70% to 90% of them appearing once. The specimen was peripheral blood, collected in a trial of Ad26.COV2.S vaccine versus placebo. Source of these receptors: a person between 18 and 59 years old who received the Ad26.COV2.S COVID-19 vaccine or a placebo.

The J gene is TRBJ2-5, the V gene TRBV5-1, with D unclear. Germline lookup yields CDR1 SGHRS and CDR2 YFSETQ. V lost 4 bases and J lost 5, with 9 bases in between. This CDR3 comprises 12 residues. CDR3 residues: CASSPSGETQYF. The CDR3 nucleotides read TGCGCCAGCAGCCCCAGTGGGGAGACCCAGTACTTC.

This clone is a singleton in its sample. The chain carries TRBV10-3 and TRBJ2-3; D ambiguous. CDR3 length: 12 residues. With 2 bases removed from V and 4 bases from J, the gap between germline ends came to 4 bases. CDR1 and CDR2 (germline): ENHRY, SYGVKD. The CDR3 DNA reads TGTGCCATCAGTGAGGGGGCAGATACGCAGTATTTT. Translation gives CAISEGADTQYF.

The chain joins TRBV19 to TRBJ1-6, with 8 positions matching TRBD1. Germline V gene lookup returns CDR1 LNHDA and CDR2 SQIVND (reference sequence). The trim removed 9 bases at V and 8 bases at J, leaving 6 bases unmatched. The CDR3 runs 13 residues. The CDR3 region is CASCDRGYSPLHF. Written as DNA, the CDR3 is TGTGCCAGCTGTGACAGGGGCTATTCACCCCTCCACTTT.

The J gene is TRBJ2-5, the V gene TRBV4-3, with TRBD2 as a possible D gene (5 bases). V was cut by 0 bases and J by 4 bases, with 21 bases left in between. The CDR3 spans 18 residues. Germline V gene data show CDR1 as LGHNA and CDR2 as YSLEER. The CDR3 coding sequence is TGCGCCAGCAGCCAAGATCTGCCCTCGTCTAGCCGGGGAGAGACCCAGTACTTC. As protein: CASSQDLPSSSRGETQYF.

V is TRBV29-1 and J is TRBJ2-3, with 7 bases that match TRBD1. V lost 2 bases, J lost 3 bases, and 2 bases stayed unmatched. Germline CDR1 and CDR2: SQVTM and ANQGSEA. This CDR3 is built from 13 residues. DNA for the CDR3: TGCAGCGTTGAAAGACAGGGTACAGATACGCAGTATTTT. Translating gives CSVERQGTDTQYF.

The DNA for the CDR3 is TGTGCCAGCAGCACCATGCAGGGGTCTGGAAACACCATATATTTT. Amino acid sequence: CASSTMQGSGNTIYF. V and J are TRBV2 and TRBJ1-3; weak D call: TRBD1 (6 bases). V dropped 6 bases and J dropped 1 base, with 13 bases sitting between them. The germline gives CDR1 SNHLY, CDR2 FYNNEI. CDR3 length equals 15 residues.

The chain carries TRBV6-5 and TRBJ1-2; 7 nucleotides align to TRBD1. This CDR3 region has 16 residues. Germline CDR1 MNHEY, CDR2 SVGAGI. V gave up 2 bases and J gave up 4 bases; unmatched junction bases: 10. CDR3 sequence (DNA): TGTGCCAGCAGTTACGCCCAGACAGGGTGGGCCTATGGCTACACCTTC. Translated, it gives CASSYAQTGWAYGYTF.

The chain carries TRBV6-6 and TRBJ2-7; 14 nucleotides align to TRBD2. Looked up from germline, CDR1 is MNHNY and CDR2 is SVGAGI (reference sequence). This CDR3 comprises 16 residues. V lost 11 bases to trimming and J lost 2 bases; unmatched junction nucleotides: 11. The CDR3 nucleotides read TGTGCCGCCGGACTAGCGGGGGGCACGAATCCCTACGAGCAGTACTTC. Protein sequence: CAAGLAGGTNPYEQYF.

The chain has TRBV6-2 or TRBV6-3 and TRBJ1-2; D unresolved. There are 16 residues in the CDR3. Trimming took off 0 bases at V and 3 bases at J, with 14 bases between the two ends. Germline loops: CDR1 MNHEY, CDR2 SVGEGT. CDR3 coding DNA: TGTGCCAGCAGTTACTCGTTGTCAGGTGCCGACTATGGCTACACCTTC. This translates into CASSYSLSGADYGYTF.

The chain is built from TRBV30 and TRBJ2-1; D possibly matches TRBD1 or TRBD2 (5 bases each). Germline V gene sequence: CDR1 GTSNPN, CDR2 SVGIG (reference sequence). With 1 base removed from V and 0 bases from J, the gap between germline ends came to 13 bases. The CDR3 covers 16 residues. CDR3 protein: CAWSGSGRSSYNEQFF. For the CDR3, the DNA is TGTGCCTGGAGTGGATCGGGACGGAGCTCCTACAATGAGCAGTTCTTC.